Each of the 9 T cell receptor beta chains below was sequenced from the same sample in a study of OX40 agonist ivuxolimab in advanced cancers. The assay was immunoSEQ multiplex PCR, and TCRdb's table has in-frame clones only and misses some. The table includes about 83,000 clones, around 86% detected once. The sequenced sample was CD4+ or CD8+ T cells sorted from blood, obtained in a trial of the OX40 agonist ivuxolimab. The receptor source for this set is an adult with an advanced solid tumor such as melanoma, head and neck, liver or kidney cancer.

The chain recombines TRBV10-3 with TRBJ2-7; 7 positions match TRBD1. Trimming removed 6 bases from V and 1 base from J; junction bases left unmatched: 9. This CDR3 region has 15 residues. Germline-derived CDR1 and CDR2 are ENHRY and SYGVKD. Here the CDR3 reads CAIRGTGTESYEQYF. The CDR3 DNA follows: TGTGCCATCAGAGGGACCGGGACAGAATCCTACGAGCAGTACTTC.

This chain joins TRBV5-6 and TRBJ2-7; D not resolved. The germline V gene has CDR1 SGHDT and CDR2 YYEEEE. The CDR3 length is 14 residues. V gave up 0 bases and J gave up 2 bases, with 9 bases separating them. Written as DNA, the CDR3 is TGTGCCAGCAGCTTGGCCATGGCTACCTACGAGCAGTACTTC. Translation gives CASSLAMATYEQYF. The full variable domain, its missing parts supplied by reference TRBV5-6 and TRBJ2-7, is DAGVTQSPTHLIKTRGQQVTLRCSPKSGHDTVSWYQQALGQGPQFIFQYYEEEERQRGNFPDRFSGHQFPNYSSELNVNALLLGDSALYLCASSLAMATYEQYFGPGTRLTVT.

The chain recombines TRBV2 with TRBJ1-2; D gene uncertain. This CDR3 region has 13 residues. CDR1 and CDR2 from the germline V gene are SNHLY and FYNNEI. Trimming pared 8 bases from V and 8 bases from J, leaving 18 bases between. This CDR3 reads CASPSEGLGGYTF. The CDR3 DNA reads as TGTGCCAGCCCCTCGGAGGGCCTGGGGGGCTACACCTTC.

The chain combines TRBV27 with TRBJ2-3; D might be TRBD1 or TRBD2, each matching 5 bases. CDR3 length: 15 residues. Deletions cut 4 bases from V and 3 bases from J, with 14 bases between. From germline, CDR1 is MNHEY and CDR2 SMNVEV (reference sequence). For the CDR3, the DNA is TGTGCCAGCAGTTCCGAGGGGTTGTTTACAGATACGCAGTATTTT. The encoded protein is CASSSEGLFTDTQYF.

The chain carries TRBV19 and TRBJ2-7; 11 positions agree with TRBD1. V shed 5 bases and J 4 bases; nucleotides not matched to a gene: 4. Germline assignment: CDR1 LNHDA and CDR2 SQIVND (reference sequence). The CDR3 covers 14 residues. The CDR3 sequence is CASSGDRGVYEQYF. Here the CDR3 DNA reads TGTGCCAGTAGTGGGGACAGGGGGGTGTACGAGCAGTACTTC.

The chain carries TRBV4-3 and TRBJ2-3, with D perhaps matching TRBD2 (5 bases). The CDR3 has 15 residues. Germline V lookup: CDR1 LGHNA, CDR2 YSLEER. With 3 bases removed from V and 0 bases from J, the gap between germline ends came to 10 bases. The CDR3 region is CASSQASGSTDTQYF. The DNA for the CDR3 is TGCGCCAGCAGCCAGGCGTCGGGGAGCACAGATACGCAGTATTTT.

V usage is TRBV9 and J usage is TRBJ1-5, with unresolved D. V dropped 2 bases and J dropped 0 bases, with 9 bases sitting between them. Germline V CDR1 and CDR2: SGDLS, YYNGEE. The CDR3 is 15 amino acids. CDR3 in DNA: TGTGCCAGCAGCGTTGGGGTTAATAGCAATCAGCCCCAGCATTTT. It yields the protein CASSVGVNSNQPQHF.

The CDR3 region has the DNA TGTGCCAGCAGCTTAGATACAGGGCCCCCCTACGAGCAGTACTTC. The encoded protein is CASSLDTGPPYEQYF. The rearrangement joins TRBV7-2 to TRBJ2-7; possible D gene TRBD1, 6 bases. The CDR3 is 15 residues long. Per the germline V gene, CDR1 is SGHTA and CDR2 is FQGNSA. The V end lost 1 base, the J end lost 2 bases, and 12 bases lay between the germline ends.

The chain recombines TRBV2 with TRBJ1-5; D unresolved. Germline values: CDR1 SNHLY, CDR2 FYNNEI. V was trimmed by 4 bases and J by 4 bases, leaving 11 bases between them. CDR3 length: 14 residues. In DNA form, the CDR3 reads TGTGCCAGCAGTGTTGGCCAGGCGAATCAGCCCCAGCATTTT. It translates to CASSVGQANQPQHF.